Presented here are 32 T cell receptor beta chains from one specimen sequenced in a study of blood T cell repertoires in COVID-19. Profiled with immunoSEQ multiplex PCR; TCRdb holds only in-frame clones, not every one. This sample has nearly 200,000 clones; 84% occur once, and the top ten carry 4.5% to 5.5%. Specimen: peripheral blood. The receptors shown here come from a woman between 70 and 85 years old with active or convalescent COVID-19.

CDR3 protein: CASSLPLASEQYF. In DNA form, the CDR3 reads TGTGCCAGCAGCCTACCCCTAGCGTCCGAGCAGTACTTC. The V gene is TRBV28, the J gene TRBJ2-7, with a tentative D call TRBD2 (6 bases). Trimming took 6 bases from V and 6 from J, leaving 15 bases between them. The V gene's germline CDR1 is MDHEN and CDR2 SYDVKM. CDR3 length: 13 amino acids.

The V and J genes are TRBV6-6 and TRBJ2-5, with TRBD2 matching 13 bases. The CDR3 runs to 16 residues. Germline V gene sequence: CDR1 MNHNY, CDR2 SVGAGI (reference sequence). Unmatched junction bases numbered 7, after V lost 4 bases and J lost 5 bases. DNA of the CDR3: TGTGCCAGCAGTTCTCCCGGGACTAGCGGGAAGGAGACCCAGTACTTC. Translated, it gives CASSSPGTSGKETQYF.

The chain has TRBV7-8 and TRBJ2-3; TRBD2 agrees at 10 bases. This CDR3 region has 16 residues. The ends lost 1 base at V and 2 bases at J; junction bases unmatched: 3. Germline CDR1 and CDR2: SGHVS and FQNEAQ. The CDR3 sequence: CASSLELAGITDTQYF. CDR3 in DNA: TGTGCCAGCAGCTTAGAACTAGCGGGAATCACAGATACGCAGTATTTT.

This sequence joins TRBV7-7 and TRBJ2-2; D may be TRBD1 (6 bases). Looked up from germline, CDR1 is SSHAT and CDR2 is FNYEAQ (reference sequence). The CDR3 has 16 amino acids. V shed 0 bases and J shed 5 bases, with 13 bases lying between them. This CDR3 reads CASSLATLQGTGELFF. CDR3 in DNA: TGTGCCAGCAGCTTAGCAACCCTCCAGGGGACCGGGGAGCTGTTTTTT.

This clone was seen once. CDR3 coding DNA: TGTGCCAGCAGCCTTCAGGGTCATGAAAAACTGTTTTTT. It specifies CASSLQGHEKLFF. The rearrangement uses TRBV11-2 and TRBJ1-4; a weak D match, TRBD1 (5 bases). This CDR3 has 13 residues. V was pared by 5 bases and J by 6 bases, with 10 bases between. CDR1 and CDR2 (germline): SGHAT, FQNNGV.

V gene TRBV6-5 combines with J gene TRBJ2-7; the D gene is possibly TRBD1 (6 bases). The length of the CDR3 is 15 residues. Germline CDR1 MNHEY, CDR2 SVGAGI. Trimming cost V 7 bases and J 5 bases, with 21 bases left between them. CDR3 in DNA: TGTGCCAGCAAGGGGAGTTACATTGGGGACAACGAGCAGTACTTC. Translated: CASKGSYIGDNEQYF.

As to this clone: Its ends do not fully match the called genes, so a read error is possible. This rearrangement joins TRBV30 to TRBJ1-4; the match to TRBD1 covers 7 bases. This CDR3 comprises 14 residues. Germline values: CDR1 GTSNPN, CDR2 SVGIG (reference sequence). The CDR3 region is CAWSKGQYNERLFF. In DNA form, the CDR3 reads TGTGCCTGGAGCAAGGGACAGTATAATGAAAGACTGTTTTTT.

A single count supports this clone. V is TRBV3-1 (or the pseudogene TRBV3-2) and J is TRBJ2-7; D unclear. Germline assignment: CDR1 LGHDT and CDR2 YNNKEL (reference sequence). The CDR3 runs to 12 residues. Trimming took off 1 base at V and 9 bases at J, with 10 bases between the two ends. CDR3 amino acids: CASSQAGGAQYF. The CDR3 DNA reads TGTGCCAGCAGCCAAGCTGGCGGAGCGCAGTACTTC.

Here the CDR3 DNA reads TGTGCCAGCAGTTTGGCCCTCAGAGGCTATGGCTACACCTTC. Translating it yields CASSLALRGYGYTF. V usage is TRBV28 and J usage is TRBJ1-2; D not resolved. Trimming left V 3 bases short and J 4 bases short, with 12 bases between. The CDR3 is made up of 14 amino acids. Germline values: CDR1 MDHEN, CDR2 SYDVKM.

This chain links TRBV27 with TRBJ1-1, with 7 bases that match TRBD1. The CDR3 is 14 residues long. The V and J ends lost 3 bases and 1 base, in that order; junction bases with no gene match: 2. The germline gives CDR1 MNHEY, CDR2 SMNVEV (reference sequence). The CDR3 region has the DNA TGTGCCAGCAGTTTTAGACAGGGGAACACTGAAGCTTTCTTT. Its translation: CASSFRQGNTEAFF.

The rearrangement links TRBV19 to TRBJ2-2; weak D call: TRBD2 (6 bases). Looked up from germline, CDR1 is LNHDA and CDR2 is SQIVND (reference sequence). Trimming shortened V by 4 bases and J by 4 bases, and 10 bases separated the two germline ends. The CDR3 runs 14 residues. The CDR3 bases are TGTGCCAGTAGTACGGGACTGGGCACCGGGGAGCTGTTTTTT. This codes for CASSTGLGTGELFF.

J is TRBJ1-1 and V is TRBV19, with 9 bases fitting TRBD1. This CDR3 region has 15 residues. V lost 3 bases, J lost 5 bases, and 7 bases stayed unmatched. Germline-derived CDR1 and CDR2 are LNHDA and SQIVND (reference sequence). For the CDR3, the DNA is TGTGCCAGTAGTATCTTGGGACAGGGAGAAACTGAAGCTTTCTTT. Protein product: CASSILGQGETEAFF.

The chain links TRBV28 to TRBJ2-1; 7 bases align to TRBD2. With 7 bases clipped from V and 0 bases from J, the junction kept 6 bases outside the gene matches. The CDR3 is 15 amino acids. Germline values: CDR1 MDHEN, CDR2 SYDVKM. This chain's CDR3 is CASTHRTSSYNEQFF. In DNA, the CDR3 is TGTGCCAGCACCCACAGGACTAGCTCCTACAATGAGCAGTTCTTC.

This clone was observed a few times. The rearrangement links TRBV5-6 to TRBJ2-7; D is possibly TRBD1 (5 bases). With 4 bases removed from V and 3 bases from J, the gap between germline ends came to 11 bases. This CDR3 region has 13 residues. In germline, CDR1 is SGHDT, CDR2 YYEEEE. CDR3 region: CASSLKGFYEQYF. DNA of the CDR3: TGTGCCAGCAGCCTAAAGGGGTTCTACGAGCAGTACTTC.

For this clone: This specimen includes other DNA sequences encoding the same CDR3. The chain couples TRBV7-3 to TRBJ2-2; D possibly corresponds to TRBD2 (6 bases). Trimming removed 3 bases from V and 5 bases from J, with 10 bases in between. This CDR3 comprises 14 residues. Germline CDR1 is SGHTA and CDR2 is FQGTGA. For the CDR3, the DNA is TGTGCCAGCAGCTTGGGCCGGGGGACCGGGGAGCTGTTTTTT. Amino acids: CASSLGRGTGELFF.

This clone was seen more than once but under ten times. This chain connects TRBV19 to TRBJ2-4; 7 nucleotides agree with TRBD2. With 1 base clipped from V and 5 bases from J, the junction kept 2 bases outside the gene matches. The CDR3 contains 14 residues. Germline V CDR1 and CDR2: LNHDA, SQIVND (reference sequence). Here the CDR3 DNA reads TGTGCCAGTAGTATAGGGGAGGGCCAAAACATTCAGTACTTC. It is translated as CASSIGEGQNIQYF.

This rearrangement joins TRBV5-1 to TRBJ2-7, with D perhaps TRBD2 (5 bases). Germline V CDR1 and CDR2: SGHRS, YFSETQ. Trimming cost V 0 bases and J 0 bases, with 13 bases left between them. The length of the CDR3 is 16 residues. The CDR3 region has the DNA TGCGCCAGCAGCTTGGATGCGGGCCTTAGCTCCTACGAGCAGTACTTC. Its translation: CASSLDAGLSSYEQYF.

This chain links TRBV5-5 with TRBJ2-7; 7 bases align to TRBD2. Trimming at V came to 1 base and at J to 4 bases, leaving 11 bases not matched to a gene. The CDR3 loop spans 16 amino acids. Germline loops: CDR1 SGHKS, CDR2 YYEKEE (reference sequence). CDR3 DNA: TGTGCCAGCAGCTTGTACACGGGAGGCGGTCCGTACGAGCAGTACTTC. Translating it yields CASSLYTGGGPYEQYF.

V is TRBV27 and J is TRBJ2-1, with 10 bases that match TRBD2. J lost 8 bases, V lost 7 bases, and 11 bases had no gene match. CDR3 length equals 15 residues. Germline CDR1 MNHEY, CDR2 SMNVEV (reference sequence). The CDR3 DNA follows: TGTGCCAGCACTCGAGCGGGAGGGAAGAGCGATGAGCAGTTCTTC. It codes for CASTRAGGKSDEQFF.

The gene calls are TRBV11-2 and TRBJ2-1, with D maybe TRBD2 (5 bases). The germline V and J ends were trimmed by 1 base and 14 bases, with 15 bases remaining between them. Looked up from germline, CDR1 is SGHAT and CDR2 is FQNNGV. There are 13 residues in the CDR3. DNA for the CDR3: TGTGCCAGCAGCTTAGGCCCCGCGGGCGGCGAGTTCTTC. Its protein is CASSLGPAGGEFF. Together with reference TRBV11-2 and TRBJ2-1, the CDR3 gives the full variable domain: EAGVAQSPRYKIIEKRQSVAFWCNPISGHATLYWYQQILGQGPKLLIQFQNNGVVDDSQLPKDRFSAERLKGVDSTLKIQPAKLEDSAVYLCASSLGPAGGEFFGPGTRLTVL.

This clone was seen only a few times. The CDR3, as DNA: TGCGCCAGCAGCCCTGGACAGGGGGGGATCGGGGAGCTGTTTTTT. Translation gives CASSPGQGGIGELFF. This sequence joins TRBV5-1 and TRBJ2-2, with TRBD1 matching 10 bases. This CDR3 is 15 amino acids long. In germline, CDR1 is SGHRS, CDR2 YFSETQ. V shed 4 bases and J 7 bases; nucleotides not matched to a gene: 7.

The chain uses TRBV5-1 and TRBJ2-3; 7 bases match TRBD1. Trimming removed 1 base from V and 2 bases from J; junction bases left unmatched: 4. CDR1 and CDR2 (germline): SGHRS, YFSETQ. The CDR3 covers 15 residues. CDR3 residues: CASSLRDSPTDTQYF. CDR3 bases: TGCGCCAGCAGCTTGCGGGACAGTCCCACAGATACGCAGTATTTT.

A word on this clone: Compared with germline, one end of the junction differs, possibly owing to a read error. The chain employs TRBV2 and TRBJ1-3, with a possible D match to TRBD1 (6 bases). CDR3 length equals 16 residues. The germline V gene encodes CDR1 SNHLY and CDR2 FYNNEI. The CDR3, as DNA: TGTGCCAGCTCACCAAACTCTGGGACACCCGGAAACACCATGTATTTT. As protein: CASSPNSGTPGNTMYF.

In this sample, this clone turned up once. This chain joins TRBV5-1 and TRBJ2-5; 10 bases are a match to TRBD1. The CDR3 has 15 amino acids. The germline gives CDR1 SGHRS, CDR2 YFSETQ. V lost 0 bases to trimming and J lost 5 bases; unmatched junction nucleotides: 4. This chain's CDR3 is CASSLATGGQETQYF. Written as DNA, the CDR3 is TGCGCCAGCAGCTTGGCGACAGGGGGCCAGGAGACCCAGTACTTC.

The chain uses TRBV4-1 and TRBJ1-1; perhaps TRBD1 as D (5 bases). Germline CDR1 is MGHRA and CDR2 is YSYEKL. Trimming stripped 0 bases from V and 5 bases from J, with 13 bases between. The CDR3 sequence is 15 residues long. The CDR3 loop reads CASSQEGQGYTEAFF. For the CDR3, the DNA is TGCGCCAGCAGCCAAGAGGGGCAGGGTTATACTGAAGCTTTCTTT.

This chain uses TRBV5-1 with TRBJ2-1, with 8 bases identical to TRBD1. V lost 1 base, J lost 6 bases, and 9 bases stayed unmatched. There are 16 residues in the CDR3. Germline CDR1 and CDR2: SGHRS and YFSETQ. The chain's CDR3 is CASSLTTGGSFNEQFF. As DNA, the CDR3 is TGCGCCAGCAGCTTGACCACAGGGGGTAGTTTCAATGAGCAGTTCTTC.

The V and J genes are TRBV2 and TRBJ1-1, with 8 bases identical to TRBD1. This CDR3 contains 13 residues. Looked up from germline, CDR1 is SNHLY and CDR2 is FYNNEI. Trimming at V came to 5 bases and at J to 7 bases, leaving 6 bases not matched to a gene. The CDR3 loop reads CASSTEQGVEAFF. The CDR3 DNA is TGTGCCAGCAGTACAGAACAGGGGGTTGAAGCTTTCTTT.

V and J are TRBV20-1 and TRBJ2-4, with D perhaps TRBD2 (5 bases). CDR3 length: 13 residues. Germline loops: CDR1 DFQATT, CDR2 SNEGSKA (reference sequence). Trimming pared 3 bases from V and 10 bases from J, leaving 16 bases between. The CDR3, as DNA: TGCAGTGCTAGTCTAGAGGGTGGTGGGATTCAGTACTTC. Amino acid sequence: CSASLEGGGIQYF.

The chain links TRBV7-2 to TRBJ2-5; maybe TRBD2 (5 bases). Trimming removed 2 bases from V and 4 bases from J, with 8 bases in between. CDR3 length equals 13 residues. Per the germline V gene, CDR1 is SGHTA and CDR2 is FQGNSA. CDR3 DNA: TGTGCCAGCAGCTTAACGAGGGTAGAGACCCAGTACTTC. It translates to CASSLTRVETQYF.

The V and J genes are TRBV12-5 and TRBJ2-1; D unresolved. Germline loops: CDR1 LGHNT, CDR2 FRNRAP. The CDR3 totals 12 residues. Trimming pared 8 bases from V and 6 bases from J, leaving 11 bases between. CDR3 sequence reads: CASLGKGNEQFF. CDR3 nucleotide sequence: TGTGCTAGTCTGGGCAAAGGCAATGAGCAGTTCTTC. The full variable domain, in which reference TRBV12-5 and TRBJ2-1 provide the parts outside the CDR3, is DARVTQTPRHKVTEMGQEVTMRCQPILGHNTVFWYRQTMMQGLELLAYFRNRAPLDDSGMPKDRFSAEMPDATLATLKIQPSEPRDSAVYFCASLGKGNEQFFGPGTRLTVL.

In its sample, this clone was seen a few times. The genes are TRBV19 and TRBJ1-2, with TRBD1 matching over 8 bases. CDR3 length: 15 residues. Germline CDR1 LNHDA, CDR2 SQIVND (reference sequence). V shed 5 bases, J shed 4 bases, and the junction held 9 bases outside the gene matches. The CDR3 region is CASSSRTGISYGYTF. CDR3 in DNA: TGTGCCAGTAGTTCGAGGACAGGGATAAGCTATGGCTACACCTTC.

This rearrangement joins TRBV19 to TRBJ1-6; TRBD1 matches 7 bases. CDR1 is LNHDA and CDR2 is SQIVND in the germline V gene (reference sequence). The CDR3 has 15 amino acids. The V and J ends lost 3 bases and 7 bases, in that order; junction bases with no gene match: 6. CDR3 sequence: CASSIGNRGNSPLHF. CDR3 DNA: TGTGCCAGTAGTATTGGAAACAGGGGAAATTCACCCCTCCACTTT.